This passage covers 27 T cell receptor beta chains from one sample sequenced in a study of T cell responses to AZD1222 COVID-19 vaccine. TCRdb's table, derived via immunoSEQ multiplex PCR, lists solely in-frame clones and lacks some. The sample lists about 130,000 clones; 90% were seen once. This material consisted of peripheral blood, taken on day 0 of AZD1222 vaccination. These receptors were collected from an adult in good health.

The chain employs TRBV9 and TRBJ2-1; 7 bases match TRBD2. This CDR3 is 15 amino acids long. V lost 3 bases to trimming and J lost 5 bases; unmatched junction nucleotides: 8. CDR1 and CDR2 (germline): SGDLS, YYNGEE. Here the CDR3 DNA reads TGTGCCAGCAGCGAAGCGGGACTACACAACAATGAGCAGTTCTTC. It is translated as CASSEAGLHNNEQFF.

The V call is TRBV19, the J call TRBJ2-7, with D possibly being TRBD1 (6 bases). V lost 3 bases, J lost 3 bases, and 15 bases lay in between. Germline V lookup: CDR1 LNHDA, CDR2 SQIVND (reference sequence). CDR3 length equals 15 residues. CDR3 residues: CASSIGVGTNYEQYF. In DNA form, the CDR3 reads TGTGCCAGTAGTATCGGGGTAGGGACAAACTACGAGCAGTACTTC.

V and J are TRBV5-8 and TRBJ2-1; the match to TRBD1 covers 8 bases. This CDR3 has 15 amino acids. V was clipped by 4 bases and J by 5 bases; unmatched bases: 8. Germline-derived CDR1 and CDR2 are SGHTS and YDEGEE. CDR3 bases: TGTGCCAGCAGCCTTCAGGGGGCCGTGAACAATGAGCAGTTCTTC. This translates into CASSLQGAVNNEQFF.

This clone has more than one count but fewer than ten. This chain uses TRBV29-1 with TRBJ1-2; D remains unclear. The V and J ends lost 4 bases and 1 base respectively, with 13 bases between them. Germline-derived CDR1 and CDR2 are SQVTM and ANQGSEA. This CDR3 region has 14 residues. The CDR3 loop reads CSVVGRGDNYGYTF. DNA of the CDR3: TGCAGCGTTGTCGGGAGAGGAGATAACTATGGCTACACCTTC.

V usage is TRBV10-2 and J usage is TRBJ2-5; D gene ambiguous. This CDR3 region has 13 residues. Trimming cost V 3 bases and J 5 bases, with 10 bases left between them. Germline values: CDR1 WSHSY, CDR2 SAAADI. CDR3 sequence reads: CASSDGVRETQYF. DNA for the CDR3: TGCGCCAGCAGTGATGGGGTTCGGGAGACCCAGTACTTC.

This CDR3 reads CASSEGRFGANTEAFF. CDR3 sequence (DNA): TGTGCCAGCAGTGAAGGACGGTTCGGGGCCAACACTGAAGCTTTCTTT. V is TRBV6-1 and J is TRBJ1-1; D perhaps matches TRBD1 (5 bases). This CDR3 region has 16 residues. Looked up from germline, CDR1 is MNHNS and CDR2 is SASEGT. Trimming removed 1 base at V and 2 bases at J, with 14 bases between.

V usage is TRBV7-9 and J usage is TRBJ2-2; the D is unclear. The germline gives CDR1 SEHNR, CDR2 FQNEAQ (reference sequence). Trimming removed 8 bases from V and 8 bases from J, with 9 bases in between. This CDR3 contains 11 residues. The CDR3 protein is CASHAGGELFF. CDR3 in DNA: TGTGCCAGCCATGCCGGGGGGGAGCTGTTTTTT.

V usage is TRBV28 and J usage is TRBJ1-5; D gene unclear. Germline V gives CDR1 MDHEN, CDR2 SYDVKM. Deletions cut 6 bases from V and 5 bases from J, with 8 bases between. The CDR3 extends over 12 amino acids. CDR3: CASRPLYQPQHF. Here the CDR3 DNA reads TGTGCCAGCAGACCACTTTATCAGCCCCAGCATTTT. The full variable domain, completed using reference TRBV28 and TRBJ1-5, is DVKVTQSSRYLVKRTGEKVFLECVQDMDHENMFWYRQDPGLGLRLIYFSYDVKMKEKGDIPEGYSVSREKKERFSLILESASTNQTSMYLCASRPLYQPQHFGDGTRLSIL.

V gene TRBV6-5 combines with J gene TRBJ1-1; D possibly corresponds to TRBD1 (5 bases). The CDR3 length is 15 residues. Per germline, CDR1 MNHEY and CDR2 SVGAGI. Trimming removed 6 bases at V and 1 base at J, with 15 bases between. The CDR3 loop is CASSPGITGNTEAFF. For the CDR3, the DNA is TGTGCCAGCAGCCCGGGTATAACAGGGAACACTGAAGCTTTCTTT.

The CDR3 region is CASSFSGSGANVLTF. The CDR3, as DNA: TGTGCCAGCAGCTTCTCGGGCTCTGGGGCCAACGTCCTGACTTTC. The chain uses TRBV7-2 and TRBJ2-6; no definite D call. Germline V lookup: CDR1 SGHTA, CDR2 FQGNSA. The CDR3 is made up of 15 amino acids. The V gene lost 3 bases and the J gene lost 0 bases, with 6 bases spanning the gap.

This sequence joins TRBV7-9 and TRBJ2-1; 8 bases match TRBD2. Germline loops: CDR1 SEHNR, CDR2 FQNEAQ (reference sequence). V was clipped by 5 bases and J by 5 bases; unmatched bases: 2. The CDR3 length is 13 residues. CDR3 bases: TGTGCCAGCAGCCTGCGGGGGGACAATGAGCAGTTCTTC. It translates to CASSLRGDNEQFF.

This clone was counted once. The chain carries TRBV7-9 and TRBJ1-3; D not resolved. Trimming left V 0 bases short and J 0 bases short, with 6 bases between. The germline V gene has CDR1 SEHNR and CDR2 FQNEAQ (reference sequence). This CDR3 is 15 amino acids long. CDR3 loop: CASSLAESSGNTIYF. CDR3 coding DNA: TGTGCCAGCAGCTTAGCGGAGAGCTCTGGAAACACCATATATTTT. Drawing the rest from reference TRBV7-9 and TRBJ1-3, the complete variable domain is DTGVSQNPRHKITKRGQNVTFRCDPISEHNRLYWYRQTLGQGPEFLTYFQNEAQLEKSRLLSDRFSAERPKGSFSTLEIQRTEQGDSAMYLCASSLAESSGNTIYFGEGSWLTVV.

This clone was detected only once. V is TRBV29-1 and J is TRBJ1-1; 9 bases agree with TRBD1. The V and J ends lost 3 bases and 4 bases, in that order; junction bases with no gene match: 6. This CDR3 is 14 amino acids long. Germline V lookup: CDR1 SQVTM, CDR2 ANQGSEA. This CDR3 reads CSVDGTGSGTEAFF. DNA of the CDR3: TGCAGCGTTGATGGGACAGGGTCTGGCACTGAAGCTTTCTTT.

The chain uses TRBV5-1 and TRBJ1-4; no clear D. Trimming cost V 0 bases and J 5 bases, with 8 bases left between them. Germline values: CDR1 SGHRS, CDR2 YFSETQ. The CDR3 length is 14 residues. This chain's CDR3 is CASSLGQPNEKLFF. The CDR3 DNA sequence: TGCGCCAGCAGCTTGGGTCAGCCCAATGAAAAACTGTTTTTT.

The chain couples TRBV5-6 to TRBJ2-2; unclear D gene. The germline V gene encodes CDR1 SGHDT and CDR2 YYEEEE. There are 12 residues in the CDR3. V dropped 2 bases and J dropped 3 bases, with 2 bases sitting between them. The CDR3 is CASSFYTGELFF. In nucleotides, the CDR3 is TGTGCCAGCAGCTTTTACACCGGGGAGCTGTTTTTT.

J is TRBJ1-2 and V is TRBV18; D perhaps matches TRBD1 (5 bases). Germline values: CDR1 KGHSH, CDR2 LQKENI. This CDR3 has 13 residues. Trimming took 3 bases from V and 14 from J, leaving 19 bases between them. The CDR3 bases are TGTGCCAGCTCACCGACCCCCTGGGGGGGTCTAACCTTC. Translated: CASSPTPWGGLTF.

The rearrangement links TRBV27 to TRBJ2-2, with D perhaps TRBD1 or TRBD2 (6 bases each). CDR1 is MNHEY, CDR2 SMNVEV, per germline (reference sequence). V gave up 3 bases and J gave up 6 bases, with 11 bases separating them. The CDR3 runs to 14 residues. The CDR3 sequence: CASSFWGAAGELFF. CDR3 DNA: TGTGCCAGCAGTTTTTGGGGGGCGGCCGGGGAGCTGTTTTTT.

J is TRBJ2-5 and V is TRBV7-3; TRBD1 aligns across 8 bases. Germline CDR1 SGHTA, CDR2 FQGTGA. The CDR3 consists of 14 residues. The V segment lost 5 bases and the J segment 5 bases; nucleotides outside the gene matches: 7. The CDR3, as DNA: TGTGCCAGCAGCGTTCAGGGGGCCGGGGAGACCCAGTACTTC. Encoded protein: CASSVQGAGETQYF.

The rearrangement uses TRBV4-3 and TRBJ1-3, with D unresolved. The CDR3 is 14 residues long. Germline-derived CDR1 and CDR2 are LGHNA and YSLEER. Trimming cost V 4 bases and J 4 bases, with 11 bases left between them. DNA for the CDR3: TGCGCCAGCAGCCCCTCATATGGGGGAAACACCATATATTTT. Its translation is CASSPSYGGNTIYF.

The chain has TRBV7-3 and TRBJ2-1; 7 bases match TRBD1. Trimming removed 5 bases from V and 2 bases from J; junction bases left unmatched: 9. The length of the CDR3 is 16 residues. Germline-derived CDR1 and CDR2 are SGHTA and FQGTGA. CDR3 residues: CASSPRQGEAYNEQFF. The CDR3 DNA reads as TGTGCCAGCAGCCCCCGACAGGGAGAGGCCTACAATGAGCAGTTCTTC.

The CDR3: CASSYAGLAGELFF. The CDR3 coding sequence is TGTGCCAGCAGTTATGCAGGTCTCGCCGGGGAGCTGTTTTTT. This sequence joins TRBV6-2 or TRBV6-3 and TRBJ2-2; D gene ambiguous. The CDR3 spans 14 residues. Trimming cost V 3 bases and J 6 bases, with 11 bases left between them. Germline assignment: CDR1 MNHEY and CDR2 SVGEGT.

The chain employs TRBV29-1 and TRBJ1-1; no reliable D call. The CDR3 has 13 amino acids. CDR1 SQVTM and CDR2 ANQGSEA come from the germline V gene. V was trimmed by 3 bases and J by 5 bases, leaving 13 bases between them. CDR3 residues: CSVDRWVGTEAFF. Written as DNA, the CDR3 is TGCAGCGTTGATAGGTGGGTTGGAACTGAAGCTTTCTTT.

This chain connects TRBV30 to TRBJ1-1; 9 nucleotides line up with TRBD1. The CDR3 consists of 12 residues. V lost 3 bases and J lost 5; bases outside the gene matches: 1. The germline V gene encodes CDR1 GTSNPN and CDR2 SVGIG (reference sequence). The CDR3 DNA sequence: TGTGCCTGGAGCGGACAGGGGACTGAAGCTTTCTTT. The encoded protein is CAWSGQGTEAFF.

The V and J genes are TRBV5-8 and TRBJ1-6, with D maybe TRBD1 (6 bases). The CDR3 is made up of 16 amino acids. Trimming removed 5 bases from V and 7 bases from J, with 19 bases in between. Per the germline V gene, CDR1 is SGHTS and CDR2 is YDEGEE. The CDR3 sequence is CASRPGGGRINSPLHF. The CDR3 bases are TGTGCCAGCAGGCCGGGCGGGGGGCGAATAAATTCACCCCTCCACTTT. Full variable domain (outside the CDR3, taken from reference TRBV5-8 and TRBJ1-6): EAGVTQSPTHLIKTRGQQATLRCSPISGHTSVYWYQQALGLGLQFLLWYDEGEERNRGNFPPRFSGRQFPNYSSELNVNALELEDSALYLCASRPGGGRINSPLHFGNGTRLTVT.

The chain uses TRBV9 and TRBJ2-2; D unresolved. Per germline, CDR1 SGDLS and CDR2 YYNGEE. Between the trimmed V and J ends, which lost 3 bases and 6 bases, there was a span of 9 bases. The CDR3 spans 13 residues. The CDR3 DNA follows: TGTGCCAGCAGCGGAAGTGTTGCCGGGGAGCTGTTTTTT. It yields the protein CASSGSVAGELFF.

This chain connects TRBV2 to TRBJ1-4, with TRBD1 identical over 9 bases. Germline V lookup: CDR1 SNHLY, CDR2 FYNNEI. This CDR3 contains 15 residues. After removal of 5 bases from V and 4 bases from J, the junction contained 5 bases not matched to a gene. In nucleotides, the CDR3 is TGTGCCAGCAGTCCCTCGGGACAGGGTAATGAAAAACTGTTTTTT. Its translation: CASSPSGQGNEKLFF.

This clone was picked up one time. J is TRBJ2-2 and V is TRBV27; 7 bases are a match to TRBD1. CDR1 and CDR2 (germline): MNHEY, SMNVEV (reference sequence). Trimming cost V 0 bases and J 3 bases; bases outside gene matches: 4. The CDR3 covers 16 residues. This CDR3 is CASSLSGQRYTGELFF. The CDR3 coding sequence is TGTGCCAGCAGTTTATCGGGACAGAGATACACCGGGGAGCTGTTTTTT.